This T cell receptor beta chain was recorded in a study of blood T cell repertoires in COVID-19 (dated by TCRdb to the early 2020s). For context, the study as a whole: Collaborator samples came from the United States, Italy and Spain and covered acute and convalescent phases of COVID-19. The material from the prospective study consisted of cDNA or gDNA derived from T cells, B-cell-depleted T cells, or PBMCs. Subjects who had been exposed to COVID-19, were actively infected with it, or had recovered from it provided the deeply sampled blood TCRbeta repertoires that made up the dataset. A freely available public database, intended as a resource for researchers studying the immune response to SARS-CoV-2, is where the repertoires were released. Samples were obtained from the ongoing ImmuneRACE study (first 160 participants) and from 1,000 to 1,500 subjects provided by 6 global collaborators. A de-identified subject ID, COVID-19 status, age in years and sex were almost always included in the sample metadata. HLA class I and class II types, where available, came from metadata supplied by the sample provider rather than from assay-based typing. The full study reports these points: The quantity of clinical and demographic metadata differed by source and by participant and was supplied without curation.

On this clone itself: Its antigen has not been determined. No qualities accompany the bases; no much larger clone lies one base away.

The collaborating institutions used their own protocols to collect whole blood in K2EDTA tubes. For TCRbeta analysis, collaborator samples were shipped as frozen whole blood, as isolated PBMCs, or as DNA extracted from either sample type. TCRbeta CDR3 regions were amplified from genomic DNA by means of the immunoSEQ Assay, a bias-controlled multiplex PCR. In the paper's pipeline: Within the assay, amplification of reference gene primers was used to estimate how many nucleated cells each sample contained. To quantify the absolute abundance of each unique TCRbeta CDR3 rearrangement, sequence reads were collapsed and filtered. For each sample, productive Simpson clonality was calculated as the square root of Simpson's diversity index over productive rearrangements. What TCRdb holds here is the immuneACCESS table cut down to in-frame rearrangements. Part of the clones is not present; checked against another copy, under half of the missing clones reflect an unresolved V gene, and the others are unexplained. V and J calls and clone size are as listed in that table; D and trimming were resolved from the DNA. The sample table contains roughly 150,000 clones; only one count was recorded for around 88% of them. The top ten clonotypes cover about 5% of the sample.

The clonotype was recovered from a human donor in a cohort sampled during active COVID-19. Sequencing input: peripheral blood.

The bases are TGTGCCAGCAGCTTACTCGGGCTAGCGGGGGCTCGGAGTGCCAATGAGCAGTTCTTC. Its protein reads: CASSLLGLAGARSANEQFF. Recombination connected TRBV7-3 to TRBJ2-1; the junction holds 10 bases that match TRBD2. Including cysteine and phenylalanine, the CDR3 has 19 amino acids. Only the CDR3 region is kept as DNA, spanning 57 bases read in frame from base 1. CDR1 and CDR2 (SGHTA, FQGTGA) derive from the germline V gene. Germline trimming: 2 bases from V, 6 bases from J; junction bases outside gene matches: 16.